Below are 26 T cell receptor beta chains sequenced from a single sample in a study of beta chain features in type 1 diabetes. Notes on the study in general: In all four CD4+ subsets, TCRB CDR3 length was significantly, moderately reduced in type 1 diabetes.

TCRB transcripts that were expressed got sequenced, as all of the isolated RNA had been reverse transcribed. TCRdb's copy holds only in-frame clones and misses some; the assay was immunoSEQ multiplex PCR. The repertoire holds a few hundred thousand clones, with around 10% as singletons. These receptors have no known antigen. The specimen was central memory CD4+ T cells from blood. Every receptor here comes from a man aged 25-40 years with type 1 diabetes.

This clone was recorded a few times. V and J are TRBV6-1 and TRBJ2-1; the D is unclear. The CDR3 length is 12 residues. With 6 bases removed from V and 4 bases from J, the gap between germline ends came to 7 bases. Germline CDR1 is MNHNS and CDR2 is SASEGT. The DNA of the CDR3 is TGTGCCAGCAGCCCCAATTACAATGAGCAGTTCTTC. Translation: CASSPNYNEQFF.

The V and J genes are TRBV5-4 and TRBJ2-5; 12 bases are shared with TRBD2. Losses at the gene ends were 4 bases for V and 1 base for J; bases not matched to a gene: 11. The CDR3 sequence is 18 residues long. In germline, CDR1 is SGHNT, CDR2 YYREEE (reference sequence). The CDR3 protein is CASSLGLAGLTSQETQYF. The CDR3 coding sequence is TGTGCCAGCAGCCTAGGACTAGCGGGACTAACGTCCCAAGAGACCCAGTACTTC.

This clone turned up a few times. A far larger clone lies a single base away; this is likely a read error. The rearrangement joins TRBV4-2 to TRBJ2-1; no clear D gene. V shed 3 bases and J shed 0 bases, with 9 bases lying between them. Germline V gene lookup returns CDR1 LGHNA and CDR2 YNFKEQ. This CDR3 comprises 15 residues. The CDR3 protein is CASSQPDGSYNEQFF. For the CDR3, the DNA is TGTGCCAGCAGCCAGCCCGATGGCTCCTACAATGAGCAGTTCTTC.

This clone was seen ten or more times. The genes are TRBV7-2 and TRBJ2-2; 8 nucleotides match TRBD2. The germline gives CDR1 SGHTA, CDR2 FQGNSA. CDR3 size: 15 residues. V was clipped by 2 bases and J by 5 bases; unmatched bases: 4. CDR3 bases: TGTGCCAGCAGCTTAAGCGGGAGCGGGACCGGGGAGCTGTTTTTT. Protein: CASSLSGSGTGELFF.

CDR3 residues: CASRPTGTGGQETQYF. CDR3 in DNA: TGTGCCAGCAGGCCTACCGGGACAGGGGGCCAAGAGACCCAGTACTTC. The chain carries TRBV5-6 and TRBJ2-5; 11 bases are a match to TRBD1. Per germline, CDR1 SGHDT and CDR2 YYEEEE. Losses at the gene ends were 5 bases for V and 1 base for J; bases not matched to a gene: 7. This CDR3 region has 16 residues.

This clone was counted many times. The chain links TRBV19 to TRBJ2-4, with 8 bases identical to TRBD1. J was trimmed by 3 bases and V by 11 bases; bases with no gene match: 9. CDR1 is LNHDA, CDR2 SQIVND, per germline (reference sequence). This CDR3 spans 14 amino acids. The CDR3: CASSAGGYKNIQYF. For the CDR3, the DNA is TGTGCCTCTAGTGCAGGGGGCTACAAAAACATTCAGTACTTC.

The CDR3, as DNA: TGTGCCAGCTACGGGGGGACCAAAAACTATGGCTACACCTTC. As protein: CASYGGTKNYGYTF. This chain connects TRBV28 to TRBJ1-2; D is possibly TRBD1 (5 bases). From germline, CDR1 is MDHEN and CDR2 SYDVKM. V was pared by 8 bases and J by 2 bases, with 15 bases between. The CDR3 length is 14 residues.

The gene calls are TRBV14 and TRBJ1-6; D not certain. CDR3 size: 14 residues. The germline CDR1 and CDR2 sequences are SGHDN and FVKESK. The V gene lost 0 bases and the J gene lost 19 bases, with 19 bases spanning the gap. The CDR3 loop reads CASSQDLDGPFLHF. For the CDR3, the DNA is TGTGCCAGCAGCCAAGATTTGGACGGACCCTTTCTTCACTTT. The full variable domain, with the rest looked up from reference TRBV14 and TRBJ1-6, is EAGVTQFPSHSVIEKGQTVTLRCDPISGHDNLYWYRRVMGKEIKFLLHFVKESKQDESGMPNNRFLAERTGGTYSTLKVQPAELEDSGVYFCASSQDLDGPFLHFGNGTRLTVT.

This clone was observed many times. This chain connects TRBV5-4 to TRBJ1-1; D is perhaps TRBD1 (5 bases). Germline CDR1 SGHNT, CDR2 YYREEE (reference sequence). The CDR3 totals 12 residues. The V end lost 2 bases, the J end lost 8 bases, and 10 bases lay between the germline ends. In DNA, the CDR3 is TGTGCCAGCAGCTTCTCAGGGACCGAAGCTTTCTTT. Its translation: CASSFSGTEAFF.

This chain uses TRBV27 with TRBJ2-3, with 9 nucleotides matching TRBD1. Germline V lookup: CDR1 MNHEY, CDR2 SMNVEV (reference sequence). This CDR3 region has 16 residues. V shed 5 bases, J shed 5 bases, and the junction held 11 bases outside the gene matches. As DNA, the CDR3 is TGTGCCAGCAGTCGCAATGGACAGGGGTCAGGAGATACGCAGTATTTT. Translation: CASSRNGQGSGDTQYF.

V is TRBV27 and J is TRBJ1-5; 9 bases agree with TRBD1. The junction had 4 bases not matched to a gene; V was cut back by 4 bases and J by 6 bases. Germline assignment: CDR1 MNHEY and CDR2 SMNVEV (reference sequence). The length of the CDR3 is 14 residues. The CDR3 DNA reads TGTGCCAGCAGTTCGGACAGGGGAATTCAGCCCCAGCATTTT. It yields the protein CASSSDRGIQPQHF.

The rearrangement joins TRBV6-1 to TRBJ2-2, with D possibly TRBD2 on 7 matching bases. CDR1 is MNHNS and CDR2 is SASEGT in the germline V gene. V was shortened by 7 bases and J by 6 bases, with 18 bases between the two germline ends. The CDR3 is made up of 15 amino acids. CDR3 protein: CASIPEGGVPGELFF. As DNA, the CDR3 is TGTGCCAGCATTCCCGAGGGGGGGGTACCCGGGGAGCTGTTTTTT.

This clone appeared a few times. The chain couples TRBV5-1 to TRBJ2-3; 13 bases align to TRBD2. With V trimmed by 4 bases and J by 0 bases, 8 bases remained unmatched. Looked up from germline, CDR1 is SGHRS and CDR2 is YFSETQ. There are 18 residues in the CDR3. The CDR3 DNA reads TGCGCCAGCAGCCCGGGACTAGCGGGGATTGCTAGCACAGATACGCAGTATTTT. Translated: CASSPGLAGIASTDTQYF.

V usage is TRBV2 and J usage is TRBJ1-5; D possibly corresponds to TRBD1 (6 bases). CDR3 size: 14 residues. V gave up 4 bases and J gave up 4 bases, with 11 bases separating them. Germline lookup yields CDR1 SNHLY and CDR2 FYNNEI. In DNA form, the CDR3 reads TGTGCCAGCAGTGGCAGGGGCGCTAATCAGCCCCAGCATTTT. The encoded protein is CASSGRGANQPQHF.

As DNA, the CDR3 is TGTGCCATGTCGACTAGCGGGAGGGAGGGCGAGCAGTACTTC. Translation: CAMSTSGREGEQYF. The chain recombines TRBV10-3 with TRBJ2-7; 14 positions match TRBD2. V shed 9 bases, J shed 6 bases, and the junction held 7 bases outside the gene matches. The germline CDR1 and CDR2 sequences are ENHRY and SYGVKD. This CDR3 is 14 amino acids long.

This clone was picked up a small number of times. DNA of the CDR3: TGTGCCAGCAGCTCCATGACTAGCGGGAGGTCCAATGAGCAGTTCTTC. Translated, it gives CASSSMTSGRSNEQFF. The chain uses TRBV5-4 and TRBJ2-1, with 13 bases fitting TRBD2. Losses at the gene ends were 3 bases for V and 6 bases for J; bases not matched to a gene: 6. Germline V CDR1 and CDR2: SGHNT, YYREEE (reference sequence). CDR3 size: 16 residues.

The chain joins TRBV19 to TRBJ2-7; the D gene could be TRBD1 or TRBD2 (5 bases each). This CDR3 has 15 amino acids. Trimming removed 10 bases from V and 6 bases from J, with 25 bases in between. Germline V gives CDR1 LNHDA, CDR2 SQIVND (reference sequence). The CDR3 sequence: CATADGRGTLGEQYF. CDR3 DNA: TGTGCCACCGCGGATGGTAGAGGGACCTTGGGCGAGCAGTACTTC.

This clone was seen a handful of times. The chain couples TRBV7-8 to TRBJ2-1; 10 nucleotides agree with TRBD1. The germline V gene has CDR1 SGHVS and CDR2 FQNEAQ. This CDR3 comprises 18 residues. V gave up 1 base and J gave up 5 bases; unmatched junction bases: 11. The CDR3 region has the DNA TGTGCCAGCAGCTTAGTCCTTGGACCGGGACAGGGGAACAATGAGCAGTTCTTC. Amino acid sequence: CASSLVLGPGQGNNEQFF.

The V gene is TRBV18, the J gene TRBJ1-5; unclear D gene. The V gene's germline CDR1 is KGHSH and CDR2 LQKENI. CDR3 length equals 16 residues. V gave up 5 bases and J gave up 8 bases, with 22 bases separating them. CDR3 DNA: TGTGCCAGCTCATCGAGCCCCACTTACCGACTAGAGCCCCAGCATTTT. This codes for CASSSSPTYRLEPQHF.

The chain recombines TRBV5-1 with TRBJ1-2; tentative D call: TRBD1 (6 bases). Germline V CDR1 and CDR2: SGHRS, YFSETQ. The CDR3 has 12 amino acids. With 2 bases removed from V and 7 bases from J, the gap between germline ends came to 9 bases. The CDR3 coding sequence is TGCGCCAGCAGCTTTGACAGGAGTGGCTACACCTTC. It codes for CASSFDRSGYTF.

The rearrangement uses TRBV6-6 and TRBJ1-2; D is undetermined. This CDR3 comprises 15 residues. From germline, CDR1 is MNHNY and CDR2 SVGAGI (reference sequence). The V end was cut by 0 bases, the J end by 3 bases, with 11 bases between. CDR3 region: CASSYSPVIYYGYTF. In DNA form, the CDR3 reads TGTGCCAGCAGTTACTCACCAGTGATCTACTATGGCTACACCTTC.

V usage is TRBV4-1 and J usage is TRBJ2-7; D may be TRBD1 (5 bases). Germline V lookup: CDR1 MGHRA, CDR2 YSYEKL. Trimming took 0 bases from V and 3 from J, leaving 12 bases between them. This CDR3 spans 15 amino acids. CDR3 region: CASSQEGQVHYEQYF. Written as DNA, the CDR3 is TGCGCCAGCAGCCAAGAAGGACAAGTCCACTACGAGCAGTACTTC.

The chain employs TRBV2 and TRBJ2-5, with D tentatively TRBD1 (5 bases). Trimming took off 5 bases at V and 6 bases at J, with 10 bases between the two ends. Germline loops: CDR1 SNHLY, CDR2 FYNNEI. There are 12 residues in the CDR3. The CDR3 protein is CASSRRAQTQYF. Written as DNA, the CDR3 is TGTGCCAGCAGTCGCAGGGCGCAGACCCAGTACTTC. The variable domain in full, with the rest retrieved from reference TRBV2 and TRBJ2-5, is EPEVTQTPSHQVTQMGQEVILRCVPISNHLYFYWYRQILGQKVEFLVSFYNNEISEKSEIFDDQFSVERPDGSNFTLKIRSTKLEDSAMYFCASSRRAQTQYFGPGTRLLVL.

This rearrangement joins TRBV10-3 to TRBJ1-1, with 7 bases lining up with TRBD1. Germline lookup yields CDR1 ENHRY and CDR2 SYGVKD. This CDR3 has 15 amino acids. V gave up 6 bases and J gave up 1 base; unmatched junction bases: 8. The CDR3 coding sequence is TGTGCCATCAGGTCTCAGACAGGGAAGAACACTGAAGCTTTCTTT. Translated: CAIRSQTGKNTEAFF.

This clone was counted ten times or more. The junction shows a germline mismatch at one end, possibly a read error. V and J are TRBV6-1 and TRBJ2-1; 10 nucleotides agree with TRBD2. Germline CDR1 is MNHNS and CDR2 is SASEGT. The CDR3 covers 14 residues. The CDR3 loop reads CASSEDRGSGRGIF. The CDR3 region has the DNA TGTGCCAGCAGTGAAGATAGAGGGAGCGGGAGGGGAATCTTC.

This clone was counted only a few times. The CDR3 DNA reads TGTGCCAGCAGCTTCAGCGGGAGCTCCTACGAGCAGTACTTC. Protein sequence: CASSFSGSSYEQYF. The chain links TRBV7-2 to TRBJ2-7; 8 bases map to TRBD2. The CDR3 is 14 amino acids. V was clipped by 3 bases and J by 0 bases; unmatched bases: 1. Germline V gives CDR1 SGHTA, CDR2 FQGNSA.